This T cell receptor (beta chain) was obtained from a study of monozygotic twins with inflammatory bowel disease. Germline CDR1 reads SQVTM; CDR2 reads ANQGSEA. CDR3 length equals 14 residues. The unique tags termed UMIs, each holding a 6-nucleotide sample barcode, were added by means of template switching. TCRdb re-called the 5' RACE reads; every CDR3 protein appears as one record, without DNA. The table lists some 400,000 distinct CDR3 sequences, with 2% to 2.5% in the top ten. Investigators extracted total RNA from whole blood and did not sort T cells. The TCR originated in a human donor with ulcerative colitis or Crohn's disease, or a healthy co-twin of an affected twin (not recorded which). The source material was blood. The chain recombines TRBV29-1 with TRBJ2-1; checking the TCRdb D call of TRBD2 is not possible without DNA. CDR3 loop: CSAMTSGDYNEQFF.